This T cell receptor beta chain was sequenced in a study of beta chain features in type 1 diabetes (dated by TCRdb to the late 2010s). A note on the overall study: Mean age, gender distribution, total cell number and subset yield were not different between patients and healthy donors. The study compared the TCRB repertoires of sorted circulating CD4+ T cell subsets in recently diagnosed type 1 diabetes patients with those in matched healthy donors. Regulatory and stem cell-like memory subsets were obtained from only 8 patients and about eight healthy donors, while naive and central memory subsets were obtained from all 30 or so donors. A total of roughly 98,000,000 sorted cells were examined across all samples, and RNA yield correlated strongly with the number of cells per subset. Findings and caveats that apply to the study as a whole: Shorter templates might be favored by PCR, yet because patient and control samples were amplified and corrected together, any such skew would affect both groups equally. Sequencing cDNA rather than genomic DNA could over-represent highly expressing activated cells, although activation and CD3 levels did not differ between groups. Patients with type 1 diabetes made fewer insertions and deleted more nucleotides at VDJ recombination sites, implying thymic rearrangement abnormalities. HLA sub-analyses involved small numbers of individuals, so any influence of HLA type on TCRB rearrangement remained unresolved. In all four CD4+ subsets, TCRB CDR3 length was moderately but significantly shorter in type 1 diabetes patients. Naive, central memory and regulatory TCRB repertoires appeared to be more alike among patients than among healthy donors.

Each donor gave one peripheral blood draw, averaging around 0.11 L, which was collected into heparinised tubes. Naive, central memory, regulatory and stem cell-like memory CD4+ T cells were sorted on a BD FACSAria II using a panel including CD45RO, CCR7, CD25, CD127, CD95 and CD27. Purity was above 95% for every sorted population. PBMCs were separated immediately by Lymphoprep density gradient centrifugation and were stained directly, without being cultured. So that batch effects would be minimized, each experiment stained and sorted samples in pairs, pairing one healthy donor with one patient. This clone occurred a few times. Its binding antigen is unknown. Base qualities are not at hand, and no much larger clone is one base apart. The entire isolated RNA was reverse transcribed using the High Capacity cDNA Reverse Transcription Kit, and thus expressed TCRB transcripts were sequenced. Deep immunoSEQ sequencing was performed on naive, central memory and regulatory T cell samples, with an average of roughly 3.6 million total reads per sample. After sorted cells were lysed in RLT buffer, RNA was extracted with DNase-treated RNeasy Micro or Mini kits, with the choice depending on cell number. Each cell subset was processed on its own to prevent cross-contamination, while patient and healthy donor samples were processed together. The immunoSEQ multiplex PCR was used to amplify TCRB sequences from cDNA, generating 87-bp fragments that spanned the CDR3 region. Sequencing of the amplicons was performed on the Illumina HiSeq platform. The study's processing was this. Synthetic template baselines were used to correct PCR bias computationally, reads within Hamming distance 2 were collapsed together, and singletons that could not be merged were discarded. Reads were aligned against IMGT to assign V, D and J genes, CDR3 length and insertions or deletions at six rearrangement sites. Within each subset, clonotype counts were normalized to sorted cell number, after which true diversity and Gini coefficients were computed with the tcR R package. Repertoire sharing was quantified using the overlap coefficient calculated on TCRB nucleotide sequences. TCRdb provides this immuneACCESS table in a form limited to in-frame rearrangements. Some clones are lacking; in checked studies, under half of them reflect an unresolved V gene, and why the rest are absent is not known. That table supplies the V and J calls and clone size; D and trimming were determined from the DNA. The sample table holds roughly 150,000 clones, of which approximately 8.8% were seen once. The ten largest clones add up to around 0.7% of the sample.

Its CDR3 holds 16 amino acids, cysteine through phenylalanine. Left in the record is the CDR3 DNA by itself, 48 bases read in frame from the first base. The germline V gene specifies MDHEN as CDR1 and SYDVKM as CDR2. V is pared back by 7 bases and J by 2 bases, with 19 bases lying between the germline termini. Sequenced sample: central memory CD4+ T cells from blood. This receptor was identified in a woman between 25 and 40 years old with type 1 diabetes. In this chain, TRBV28 is recombined with TRBJ2-3; the D gene is perhaps TRBD1, on 5 matching bases. The CDR3 reads CASIPVLGDPTDTQYF. The nucleotide sequence reads TGTGCCAGCATCCCGGTTCTAGGGGATCCCACAGATACGCAGTATTTT. The entire variable domain, with the stretches around the CDR3 drawn from the reference TRBV28 and TRBJ2-3 proteins, is DVKVTQSSRYLVKRTGEKVFLECVQDMDHENMFWYRQDPGLGLRLIYFSYDVKMKEKGDIPEGYSVSREKKERFSLILESASTNQTSMYLCASIPVLGDPTDTQYFGPGTRLTVL.